The clone carrying this T cell receptor beta chain was seen a handful of times. This sample also contains other DNA sequences that code for the same CDR3. These data come from a study of technical replicates of blood from several donors. TCRdb's copy holds only in-frame clones and misses some; the assay was immunoSEQ multiplex PCR. The profile shows some 80,000 clones, over 75% of them singletons. CDR3 length equals 11 residues. V lost 6 bases and J lost 5, with 5 bases in between. The V gene's germline CDR1 is MDHEN and CDR2 SYDVKM. The chain employs TRBV28 and TRBJ1-5; the D is unclear. The sequenced sample consisted of PBMCs. This receptor was identified in a human donor in good health. Some clones in this sample may be carry-over from other donors' samples. The CDR3 spells CASSPDQPQHF. The CDR3 DNA reads TGTGCCAGCAGCCCCGATCAGCCCCAGCATTTT.